These 8 T cell receptor beta chains originate from one sample sequenced in a study of human T cells and chemical hapten exposure. The time point: healthy volunteer bleed at 6 weeks. Someone pulled total RNA out of unfractionated whole blood. In TCRdb, the RACE reads were re-called with MiXCR into one record per CDR3 protein. Among some 65,000 distinct CDR3 sequences, approximately 6.5% were seen once, and the ten largest hold around 3.4%. Sequenced material: whole blood. These receptors all stem from a female donor in good health. Some clones in this sample may be carry-over from other donors' samples.

The CDR3 DNA is TGTGCCAGCAGCTTAAACGGACTAGCGGGAAATGAGCAGTTCTTC. Its protein is CASSLNGLAGNEQFF. V is TRBV7-6 and J is TRBJ2-1; 12 bases align to TRBD2. The CDR3 runs to 15 residues. With 2 bases clipped from V and 7 bases from J, the junction kept 3 bases outside the gene matches. Germline CDR1 reads SGHVS; CDR2 reads FNYEAQ.

This chain joins TRBV12-3 or TRBV12-4 and TRBJ1-4; TRBD1 aligns across 8 bases. Trimming at V came to 2 bases and at J to 4 bases, leaving 15 bases not matched to a gene. The CDR3 consists of 19 residues. The CDR3 spells CASSLWDFFDRGNNEKLFF. CDR3 nucleotides: TGTGCCAGCAGTTTATGGGACTTTTTCGACAGGGGCAATAATGAAAAACTGTTTTTT.

This clonotype has at least ten counts. The gene calls are TRBV29-1 and TRBJ1-1, with 7 positions matching TRBD1. The CDR3 is 12 residues long. CDR1 is SQVTM, CDR2 ANQGSEA, per germline. V shed 7 bases and J 1 base; nucleotides not matched to a gene: 3. The CDR3 loop reads CSGGQTNTEAFF. The CDR3 bases are TGCAGCGGGGGACAGACGAACACTGAAGCTTTCTTT.

This clonotype has a count of ten or more. This rearrangement joins TRBV21-1 to TRBJ1-5; the table calls TRBD1, which could not be checked here. TRBV21-1 has pseudogene status. CDR3 size: 18 residues. The CDR3 protein is CASRKGDKIRSFNQPQHF. CDR3 nucleotides: TGTGCCAGCAGAAAAGGGGACAAAATAAGGTCTTTCAATCAGCCCCAGCATTTT.

This clonotype occurred many times. The chain uses TRBV28 and TRBJ2-2; 10 bases fit TRBD2. The junction had 1 base not matched to a gene; V was cut back by 2 bases and J by 4 bases. Germline values: CDR1 MDHEN, CDR2 SYDVKM. The CDR3 is made up of 15 amino acids. CDR3: CASSLLAGVTGELFF. DNA of the CDR3: TGTGCCAGCAGTTTACTAGCGGGAGTCACCGGGGAGCTGTTTTTT.

This clonotype came up many times. V and J are TRBV25-1 and TRBJ2-7, with D possibly matching TRBD2 (5 bases). Germline V gives CDR1 MGHDK, CDR2 SYGVNS. V lost 5 bases and J 2 bases, leaving 16 bases between the germline ends. The length of the CDR3 is 15 residues. The CDR3 is CASSRSRDSTYEQYF. The CDR3 nucleotides read TGTGCCAGCAGTCGAAGCCGGGATAGCACCTACGAGCAGTACTTC.

This clonotype was found many times. This chain connects TRBV6-1 to TRBJ1-1, with a weak D call TRBD1 (5 bases). CDR1 is MNHNS and CDR2 is SASEGT in the germline V gene. This CDR3 region has 13 residues. Deletions cut 3 bases from V and 7 bases from J, with 12 bases between. In DNA, the CDR3 is TGTGCCAGCAGTGACCCTGACAGTCGTGAAGCTTTCTTT. Its protein is CASSDPDSREAFF.

The rearrangement links TRBV6-1 to TRBJ1-4, with 7 bases lining up with TRBD1. The CDR3 runs to 14 residues. Germline CDR1 and CDR2: MNHNS and SASEGT. The trim removed 7 bases at V and 6 bases at J, leaving 8 bases unmatched. The CDR3 coding sequence is TGTGCCAGCACCAGACAGGGCTACGATGAAAAACTGTTTTTT. This translates into CASTRQGYDEKLFF.